Listed here is a single T cell receptor (beta chain). Its matching antigen is unknown. The sample originates from a study of T cells expressing NK-cell markers. TCRdb derives one entry per CDR3 protein from the 5' RACE reads, leaving out DNA. The listing contains 150,000 to 170,000 distinct CDR3 sequences. The CDR3 loop spans 15 amino acids. Germline V gene lookup returns CDR1 PRHDT and CDR2 FYEKMQ (reference sequence). Study results and limitations: Topping the CD3+CD56-NKG2C+ fraction as well were these clonotypes, in a handful of donors. The contribution of dominant NKG2C+ clonotypes to CD8+ T cells in about six donors was roughly 1.0-7.5%.

Material: blood T cells: a sorted CD56 or NKG2C T cell subset, CD4+ or CD8+ T cells, or bulk PBMC T cells (not recorded which). The V call is TRBV13, the J call TRBJ2-7; the TCRdb D gene call, TRBD1, has no DNA to confirm it. This TCR was recovered from a woman in her fifties or sixties in good health. CDR3: CASSLNRGSSYEQYF.